The rows below give T cell receptor beta chains drawn from one sample of a study of T cells in Graves' hyperthyroidism and ophthalmopathy. TCRdb re-derived calls from the multiplex PCR reads in MiXCR, one entry per CDR3 protein. The data contain 350,000 to 500,000 distinct CDR3 sequences, approximately 13% of them singletons. The sample consisted of blood. These receptor sequences come from a woman under 30 with Graves' hyperthyroidism. CDR3s include the opening cysteine and the closing phenylalanine or tryptophan. D genes are given only for firm matches. Clone sizes are given selectively: once, few, many, or a class where the clone is expanded.

clone_size	j_call	d_call	v_call	cdr3_aa	cdr3_nt
many	TRBJ2-7	TRBD2	TRBV7-7	CASSPGLAGVSGEQYF	TGTGCTAGCAGCCCCGGACTAGCGGGAGTTTCGGGCGAGCAGTACTTC
many	TRBJ1-5	TRBD1	TRBV28	CASSLRDSLHSNQPQHF	TGTGCCAGCAGTTTAAGGGACAGCCTACATAGCAATCAGCCCCAGCATTTT
once	TRBJ2-7	.	TRBV2	CATSDYGSYEQYF	TGTGCCACCAGTGATTACGGGAGCTACGAGCAGTACTTC
.	TRBJ2-2	TRBD2	TRBV20-1	CSARDWTSGISGELFF	TGCAGTGCTAGAGATTGGACTAGCGGGATCTCCGGGGAGCTGTTTTTT
many	TRBJ2-7	.	TRBV18	CASSPPGVDYEQYF	TGTGCCAGCTCACCCCCGGGTGTCGACTACGAGCAGTACTTC
many	TRBJ2-1	TRBD2	TRBV7-8	CASSLTREFYNEQFF	TGTGCCAGCAGCTTAACGCGGGAGTTTTACAATGAGCAGTTCTTC
many	TRBJ2-5	.	TRBV7-2	CASSSGIRETQYF	TGTGCCAGCAGCTCGGGAATCCGAGAGACCCAGTACTTC
many	TRBJ2-7	TRBD2	TRBV5-6	CASSPIRLAGPDEQYF	TGTGCCAGCAGCCCCATCCGGCTAGCGGGACCCGACGAGCAGTACTTC
.	TRBJ2-1	.	TRBV7-6	CASSLESGLNEQFF	TGTGCCAGCAGCTTAGAGAGCGGACTCAATGAGCAGTTCTTC
few	TRBJ2-7	TRBD1	TRBV18	CASSPLGRDSEQYF	TGTGCCAGCTCACCACTTGGTAGGGACAGCGAGCAGTACTTC
.	TRBJ2-3	.	TRBV6-1	CASSGHGEAAHRDTQYF	TGTGCCAGCAGTGGACACGGGGAAGCCGCTCACAGGGATACGCAGTATTTT
many	TRBJ1-2	.	TRBV28	CASSLIRLGYGYTF	TGTGCCAGCAGTTTAATTCGGCTAGGCTATGGCTACACCTTC
few	TRBJ2-5	TRBD2	TRBV7-6	CASSFRALAGGIETQYF	TGTGCCAGCAGCTTCAGGGCGCTAGCGGGAGGAATAGAGACCCAGTACTTC
.	TRBJ2-3	TRBD1	TRBV9	CASSGQGAKADTQYF	TGTGCCAGCAGCGGACAGGGGGCTAAGGCAGATACGCAGTATTTT
.	TRBJ1-5	.	TRBV28	CASSFIGGDQPQHF	TGTGCCAGCAGTTTCATAGGGGGGGATCAGCCCCAGCATTTT
many	TRBJ2-5	.	TRBV18	CASSPKKETQYF	TGTGCCAGCTCACCAAAAAAAGAGACCCAGTACTTC
many	TRBJ2-5	.	TRBV7-2	CASSPRDLWREETQYF	TGTGCCAGCAGCCCCAGGGACCTTTGGAGGGAGGAGACCCAGTACTTC
.	TRBJ2-7	TRBD2	TRBV18	CASSPPGLAGVAEQYF	TGTGCCAGCTCACCACCTGGACTAGCGGGAGTTGCCGAGCAGTACTTC
.	TRBJ2-6	.	TRBV6-4	CASSDEGSSSGANVLTF	TGTGCCAGCAGTGACGAAGGCAGCAGCTCTGGGGCCAACGTCCTGACTTTC
.	TRBJ2-5	TRBD1	TRBV7-3	CASSPTGVETQYF	TGTGCCAGCAGCCCGACAGGGGTTGAGACCCAGTACTTC
few	TRBJ1-2	.	TRBV20-1	CSARGRGVGYGYTF	TGCAGTGCTAGAGGGAGGGGGGTCGGCTATGGCTACACCTTC
few	TRBJ1-1	.	TRBV18	CASSPRSGQNTEAFF	TGTGCCAGCTCACCACGATCGGGTCAGAACACTGAAGCTTTCTTT
many	TRBJ2-7	.	TRBV30	CAWRGPYEQYF	TGTGCCTGGAGGGGGCCCTACGAGCAGTACTTC
.	TRBJ2-2	TRBD1	TRBV6-1	CASRLQGALNTGELFF	TGTGCCAGCAGACTACAGGGGGCGCTGAACACCGGGGAGCTGTTTTTT
few	TRBJ1-3	.	TRBV5-1	CATKGKSGRISGNTIYF	TGCGCCACCAAAGGGAAGTCGGGACGGATCTCTGGAAACACCATATATTTT
many	TRBJ1-1	.	TRBV30	CAWRYGNTEAFF	TGTGCCTGGAGGTATGGGAACACTGAAGCTTTCTTT
many	TRBJ1-1	.	TRBV7-9	CASSSGWDTEAFF	TGTGCCAGCAGCTCTGGGTGGGACACTGAAGCTTTCTTT
many	TRBJ2-7	TRBD1	TRBV3-1	CASSRDSFYEQYF	TGTGCCAGCAGCCGGGACAGCTTTTACGAGCAGTACTTC
many	TRBJ2-1	.	TRBV12-3/TRBV12-4	CASSPEAAWERSSYNEQFF	TGTGCCAGCAGTCCTGAAGCGGCGTGGGAACGGAGCTCCTACAATGAGCAGTTCTTC